The clone carrying this TCR beta chain occurred a few times. Its cognate antigen is unknown. Investigators reverse transcribed all isolated RNA, so they sequenced expressed TCRB transcripts. The average output of naive, central memory and regulatory T cell samples was several million reads. Clones were read by immunoSEQ multiplex PCR, and TCRdb kept only the in-frame ones, dropping some. The sample includes over 120,000 clones, about an eighth seen only once; the top ten take 1.3%. This sample was included in a study of beta chain features in type 1 diabetes. The CDR3 has 14 amino acids. The germline V gene encodes CDR1 MNHNY and CDR2 SVGAGI (reference sequence). With V trimmed by 5 bases and J by 4 bases, 4 bases remained unmatched. Staining for CD45RO/CCR7/CD25/CD127/CD95/CD27 allowed sorting of CD4+ naive, central memory, regulatory and stem cell-like memory cells. Whole-study results and caveats: In every one of the four CD4+ subsets, TCRB CDR3s were moderately but significantly shorter in Type 1 diabetes patients. For TCRB rearrangement, an influence of HLA type remained unresolved here.

The sequence was obtained from a man younger than 35 with type 1 diabetes. The sample consisted of central memory CD4+ T cells from blood. The chain recombines TRBV6-6 with TRBJ2-3; TRBD1 agrees at 9 bases. The CDR3 sequence: CASSPRTGADTQYF. The CDR3 DNA reads TGTGCCAGCAGTCCCCGGACAGGGGCAGATACGCAGTATTTT.